The 25 T cell receptor beta chains below were found in one sample sequenced in a study of T cells after yellow fever vaccination. TCRdb re-derived calls from the 5' RACE reads in MiXCR, one entry per CDR3 protein. The sample includes about 260,000 distinct CDR3 sequences, 10% to 15% of them seen just once. The starting material was CD4+ T cells sorted from PBMCs, obtained 45 days after the yellow fever booster vaccination. Receptors were obtained from a man in his thirties or forties who received the YFV17D yellow fever vaccine.

V gene TRBV7-2 combines with J gene TRBJ2-2; a possible D gene is TRBD2 (6 bases). This CDR3 has 15 residues. CDR1 is SGHTA, CDR2 FQGNSA, per germline. V was shortened by 5 bases and J by 8 bases, with 18 bases between the two germline ends. CDR3 residues: CASSPLGRETGELFF. DNA for the CDR3: TGTGCCAGCAGCCCCCTAGGGCGGGAAACTGGGGAGCTGTTTTTT.

The chain uses TRBV7-2 and TRBJ2-1; D may correspond to TRBD1 or TRBD2 (6 bases each). The CDR3 is 14 residues long. Germline V lookup: CDR1 SGHTA, CDR2 FQGNSA. The ends were cut back, 7 bases at V and 2 bases at J, with 12 bases in the middle. This chain's CDR3 is CASMSRGAYNEQFF. For the CDR3, the DNA is TGTGCCAGCATGTCTAGGGGGGCCTACAATGAGCAGTTCTTC.

The chain employs TRBV10-3 and TRBJ2-7, with 11 nucleotides matching TRBD2. V lost 5 bases, J lost 0 bases, and 3 bases stayed unmatched. CDR3 size: 15 residues. Per the germline V gene, CDR1 is ENHRY and CDR2 is SYGVKD. The DNA of the CDR3 is TGTGCCATCAGTTCTAGCGGGAGGACCTCCTACGAGCAGTACTTC. Protein product: CAISSSGRTSYEQYF.

CDR3 protein: CASNPRRTGGRYGYTF. The CDR3 DNA is TGTGCCAGCAACCCCCGGAGGACAGGGGGCCGCTATGGCTACACCTTC. The rearrangement links TRBV12-3 or TRBV12-4 to TRBJ1-2, with 11 nucleotides matching TRBD1. V was clipped by 7 bases and J by 4 bases; unmatched bases: 11. CDR3 length: 16 residues.

The gene calls are TRBV12-3 or TRBV12-4 and TRBJ1-4; D not resolved. CDR3 size: 12 residues. The V end lost 6 bases, the J end lost 8 bases, and 10 bases lay between the germline ends. The CDR3 DNA reads TGTGCCAGCAGAGTCCAAAGGGAAAAACTGTTTTTT. Protein product: CASRVQREKLFF.

The chain employs TRBV5-1 and TRBJ2-5; 8 bases map to TRBD2. The V gene's germline CDR1 is SGHRS and CDR2 YFSETQ. The CDR3 extends over 14 amino acids. J was trimmed by 1 base and V by 3 bases; bases with no gene match: 2. The CDR3 loop is CASSSTSGQETQYF. DNA for the CDR3: TGCGCCAGCAGCTCTACTAGCGGCCAAGAGACCCAGTACTTC.

The chain uses TRBV7-2 and TRBJ2-1; 13 positions agree with TRBD2. The junction had 5 bases not matched to a gene; V was cut back by 2 bases and J by 10 bases. Germline CDR1 SGHTA, CDR2 FQGNSA. This CDR3 spans 15 amino acids. CDR3 coding DNA: TGTGCCAGCAGCTTAATGGGACTAGCGGGAAGCGAGCAGTTCTTC. Translated, it gives CASSLMGLAGSEQFF.

The V gene is TRBV4-1, the J gene TRBJ2-7, with D perhaps TRBD2 (6 bases). The V end was cut by 1 base, the J end by 3 bases, with 13 bases between. The CDR3 has 15 amino acids. Germline values: CDR1 MGHRA, CDR2 YSYEKL. Written as DNA, the CDR3 is TGCGCCAGCAGCCAAGTCGGAGGGAAGAACTACGAGCAGTACTTC. Translating it yields CASSQVGGKNYEQYF.

The CDR3, as DNA: TGCGCCAGCAGCCACCGGGACGGCTACGAGCAGTACTTC. It yields the protein CASSHRDGYEQYF. V gene TRBV5-1 combines with J gene TRBJ2-7; D is possibly TRBD1 or TRBD2 (5 bases each). Trimming removed 4 bases at V and 3 bases at J, with 11 bases between. CDR1 is SGHRS and CDR2 is YFSETQ in the germline V gene. The CDR3 covers 13 residues.

CDR3 nucleotides: TGTGCCAGCAGCTCCTGGACTAGCGGGAGAACGGGCGAGCAGTACTTC. It is translated as CASSSWTSGRTGEQYF. V and J are TRBV7-2 and TRBJ2-7; 13 bases are a match to TRBD2. Trimming removed 4 bases from V and 6 bases from J; junction bases left unmatched: 9. The CDR3 has 16 residues. Looked up from germline, CDR1 is SGHTA and CDR2 is FQGNSA.

The CDR3 spells CSHYPVTSGSSETQYF. DNA of the CDR3: TGCAGTCATTACCCCGTGACTAGCGGGTCTTCAGAGACCCAGTACTTC. V and J are TRBV20-1 and TRBJ2-5, with 10 bases matching TRBD2. J gave up 4 bases and V 8 bases, and 16 bases lay outside the gene matches. The CDR3 has 16 amino acids. Germline V gives CDR1 DFQATT, CDR2 SNEGSKA (reference sequence).

This clonotype has at least ten counts. V usage is TRBV24-1 and J usage is TRBJ2-5; D uncertain. Per germline, CDR1 KGHDR and CDR2 SFDVKD. The CDR3 has 13 amino acids. Trimming took off 0 bases at V and 4 bases at J, with 5 bases between the two ends. CDR3 residues: CATSDLGGETQYF. The CDR3 DNA is TGTGCCACCAGTGATTTGGGCGGAGAGACCCAGTACTTC.

This clonotype has just a few counts. The rearrangement uses TRBV12-3 or TRBV12-4 and TRBJ2-1, with 8 bases identical to TRBD2. J gave up 8 bases and V 6 bases, and 27 bases lay outside the gene matches. This CDR3 has 20 residues. In DNA form, the CDR3 reads TGTGCCAGCAGCCCACGAGCCCGGGATCGGGGGGGCCCGCAAGGCGATGAGCAGTTCTTC. Its translation is CASSPRARDRGGPQGDEQFF.

This clonotype was seen more than once but under ten times. CDR3 nucleotide sequence: TGCAGTGCTAGACTGGGACAAATCGGGACAGGGGCCAATGAGCAGTTCTTC. Protein product: CSARLGQIGTGANEQFF. V usage is TRBV20-1 and J usage is TRBJ2-1, with TRBD1 identical over 10 bases. The CDR3 length is 17 residues. Losses at the gene ends were 2 bases for V and 6 bases for J; bases not matched to a gene: 13. Per germline, CDR1 DFQATT and CDR2 SNEGSKA (reference sequence).

This clonotype was counted between two and nine times. V and J are TRBV11-2 and TRBJ2-5, with D possibly being TRBD2 (7 bases). Per the germline V gene, CDR1 is SGHAT and CDR2 is FQNNGV. This CDR3 has 17 residues. Deletions cut 1 base from V and 5 bases from J, with 20 bases between. CDR3 in DNA: TGTGCCAGCAGCTTAGTTAAGCGGCGGGGGCCCTTGGAGACCCAGTACTTC. It is translated as CASSLVKRRGPLETQYF. Looking up the rest from reference TRBV11-2 and TRBJ2-5 gives the full variable domain: EAGVAQSPRYKIIEKRQSVAFWCNPISGHATLYWYQQILGQGPKLLIQFQNNGVVDDSQLPKDRFSAERLKGVDSTLKIQPAKLEDSAVYLCASSLVKRRGPLETQYFGPGTRLLVL.

This clonotype has more than one count but fewer than ten. This chain's CDR3 is CAIGAGSARLREQYF. The DNA of the CDR3 is TGTGCCATAGGAGCGGGGTCTGCGAGACTACGCGAGCAGTACTTC. The chain joins TRBV6-2 or TRBV6-3 to TRBJ2-7; 7 bases agree with TRBD2. The CDR3 has 15 amino acids. V was clipped by 10 bases and J by 6 bases; unmatched bases: 18. From germline, CDR1 is MNHEY and CDR2 SVGEGT.

The chain is built from TRBV11-2 and TRBJ2-5, with D hard to call. The CDR3 runs to 20 residues. Trimming pared 4 bases from V and 1 base from J, leaving 28 bases between. Germline assignment: CDR1 SGHAT and CDR2 FQNNGV. DNA of the CDR3: TGTGCCAGCAGCTCCCCCACGCCGGGCGGCAGGCTCAAACTCCAAGAGACCCAGTACTTC. Its protein product is CASSSPTPGGRLKLQETQYF.

This clonotype has more than one count but fewer than ten. The V gene is TRBV5-5, the J gene TRBJ2-6; D unresolved. V lost 6 bases and J 0 bases, leaving 10 bases between the germline ends. This CDR3 is built from 15 residues. Germline V gene data show CDR1 as SGHKS and CDR2 as YYEKEE (reference sequence). In DNA form, the CDR3 reads TGTGCCAGCAACGACCGCCACTCTGGGGCCAACGTCCTGACTTTC. This translates into CASNDRHSGANVLTF.

The table lists this clonotype with a few counts. This chain uses TRBV20-1 with TRBJ1-5, with D unclear. In germline, CDR1 is DFQATT, CDR2 SNEGSKA (reference sequence). The ends were cut back, 3 bases at V and 0 bases at J, with 9 bases in the middle. The CDR3 runs 14 residues. The CDR3 loop is CSASPPVSNQPQHF. The CDR3 DNA reads as TGCAGTGCTAGCCCCCCTGTTAGCAATCAGCCCCAGCATTTT.

This clonotype showed up many times. CDR3 in DNA: TGCAGCGTGACCCTAGAGACAGGATTCTACAATGAGCAGTTCTTC. Translating it yields CSVTLETGFYNEQFF. This chain connects TRBV29-1 to TRBJ2-1; perhaps TRBD1 as D (6 bases). This CDR3 has 15 amino acids. Germline V gene sequence: CDR1 SQVTM, CDR2 ANQGSEA. V lost 6 bases and J lost 3, with 18 bases in between.

This chain links TRBV5-1 with TRBJ2-7; TRBD2 aligns across 10 bases. This CDR3 spans 18 amino acids. V lost 4 bases, J lost 4 bases, and 17 bases stayed unmatched. CDR1 is SGHRS and CDR2 is YFSETQ in the germline V gene. The chain's CDR3 is CASSLTGQKTSGPYEQYF. CDR3 DNA sequence: TGCGCCAGCAGCCTCACCGGACAGAAGACTAGCGGGCCATACGAGCAGTACTTC.

This clonotype came up a few times. The rearrangement links TRBV11-1 to TRBJ2-7; D may match TRBD1 or TRBD2 (5 bases each). V shed 2 bases and J shed 13 bases, with 15 bases lying between them. CDR3 length: 12 residues. Germline values: CDR1 SGHAT, CDR2 FQDESV (reference sequence). For the CDR3, the DNA is TGTGCCAGCAGCTTATGGCAGGGACGACCATACTTC. It is translated as CASSLWQGRPYF.

This clonotype has just a few counts. V usage is TRBV7-2 and J usage is TRBJ1-2; D might be TRBD1 (5 bases). V lost 1 base, J lost 7 bases, and 13 bases lay in between. The CDR3 contains 14 residues. Looked up from germline, CDR1 is SGHTA and CDR2 is FQGNSA. The CDR3 reads CASSLGGSWTGYTF. The CDR3 bases are TGTGCCAGCAGCTTAGGGGGGAGCTGGACTGGCTACACCTTC.

This chain joins TRBV5-1 and TRBJ2-3; D is unclear. Germline assignment: CDR1 SGHRS and CDR2 YFSETQ. V lost 0 bases, J lost 2 bases, and 13 bases lay in between. The CDR3 runs 16 residues. CDR3 DNA: TGCGCCAGCAGCTTGGAATTAATTTCCAACACAGATACGCAGTATTTT. Protein sequence: CASSLELISNTDTQYF.

V is TRBV20-1 and J is TRBJ2-1, with 7 bases aligning to TRBD1. The CDR3 has 15 amino acids. V shed 5 bases, J shed 6 bases, and the junction held 13 bases outside the gene matches. From germline, CDR1 is DFQATT and CDR2 SNEGSKA (reference sequence). CDR3 DNA sequence: TGCAGTGCTCCGATTAAAGGGGGCCGGGGCAATGAGCAGTTCTTC. The encoded protein is CSAPIKGGRGNEQFF.